Sequencing of this T cell receptor beta chain was carried out in a study of monozygotic twins with inflammatory bowel disease. TCRdb reprocessed the 5' RACE reads; each CDR3 protein has one entry and no DNA is given. The record lists about 380,000 distinct CDR3 sequences, of which the ten most abundant hold just over 2.5%. This CDR3 is 15 amino acids long. This clonotype was obtained from a human donor with ulcerative colitis or Crohn's disease, or a healthy co-twin of an affected twin (not recorded which). The chain recombines TRBV12-3 or TRBV12-4 with TRBJ2-7; TCRdb gives TRBD2 as the D gene, but with no DNA this cannot be confirmed. The specimen was blood. This CDR3 is CASSLAGGLAPRQYF.